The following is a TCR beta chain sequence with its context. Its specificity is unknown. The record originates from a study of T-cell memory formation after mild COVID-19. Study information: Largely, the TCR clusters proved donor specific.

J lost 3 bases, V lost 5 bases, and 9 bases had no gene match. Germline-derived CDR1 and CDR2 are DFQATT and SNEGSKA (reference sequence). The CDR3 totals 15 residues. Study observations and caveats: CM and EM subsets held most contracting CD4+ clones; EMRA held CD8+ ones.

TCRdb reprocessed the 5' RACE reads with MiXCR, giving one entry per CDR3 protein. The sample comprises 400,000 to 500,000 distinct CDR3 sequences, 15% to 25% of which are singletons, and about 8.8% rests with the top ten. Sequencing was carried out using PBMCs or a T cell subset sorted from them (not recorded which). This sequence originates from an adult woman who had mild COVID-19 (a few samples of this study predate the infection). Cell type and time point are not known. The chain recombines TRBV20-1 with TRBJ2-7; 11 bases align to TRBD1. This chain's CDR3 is CSALTGTGGNYEQYF. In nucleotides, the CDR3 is TGCAGTGCTTTAACCGGGACAGGGGGAAACTACGAGCAGTACTTC.